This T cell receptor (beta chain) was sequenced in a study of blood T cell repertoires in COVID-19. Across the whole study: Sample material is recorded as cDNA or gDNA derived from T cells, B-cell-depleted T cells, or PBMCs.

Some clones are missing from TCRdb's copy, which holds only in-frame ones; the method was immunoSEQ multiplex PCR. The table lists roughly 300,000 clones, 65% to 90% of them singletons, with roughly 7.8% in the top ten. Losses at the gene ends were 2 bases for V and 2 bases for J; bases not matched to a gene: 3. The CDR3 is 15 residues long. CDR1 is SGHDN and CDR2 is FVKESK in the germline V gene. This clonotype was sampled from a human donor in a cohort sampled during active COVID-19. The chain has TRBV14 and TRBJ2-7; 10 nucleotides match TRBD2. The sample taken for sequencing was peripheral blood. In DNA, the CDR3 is TGTGCCAGCAGCCAAATAGCGGGGGGACCCTACGAGCAGTACTTC. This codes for CASSQIAGGPYEQYF.